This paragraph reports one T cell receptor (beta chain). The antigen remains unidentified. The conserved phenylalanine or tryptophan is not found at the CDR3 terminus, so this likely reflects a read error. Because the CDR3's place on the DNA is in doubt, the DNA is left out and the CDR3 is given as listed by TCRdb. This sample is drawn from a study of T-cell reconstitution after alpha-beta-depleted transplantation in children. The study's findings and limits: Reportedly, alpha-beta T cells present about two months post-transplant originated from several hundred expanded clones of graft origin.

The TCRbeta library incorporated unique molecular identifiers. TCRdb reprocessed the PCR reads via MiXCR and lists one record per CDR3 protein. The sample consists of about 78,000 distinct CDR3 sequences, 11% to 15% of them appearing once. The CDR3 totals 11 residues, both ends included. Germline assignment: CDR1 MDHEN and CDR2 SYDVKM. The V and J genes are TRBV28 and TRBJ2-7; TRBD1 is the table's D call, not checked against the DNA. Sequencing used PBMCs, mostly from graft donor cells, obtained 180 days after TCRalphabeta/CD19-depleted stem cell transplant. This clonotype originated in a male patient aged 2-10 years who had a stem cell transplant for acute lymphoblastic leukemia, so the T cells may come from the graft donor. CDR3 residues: CASSFKGQQGI.